The T cell receptor (beta chain) under discussion was sequenced for a study of radiation and T cells in renal cell carcinoma. Study-level background: Nephrectomy followed 15 Gy stereotactic body radiation by 4 weeks. Broader study findings: In blood, top tumor clones expanded by 2 weeks, shrinking by 4.

Profiling relied on immunoSEQ multiplex PCR, and the TCRdb table lists in-frame clones only, not all of them. Among 90,000 to 100,000 clones, 70% to 90% were seen once, and the ten largest hold 6.5% to 8.5%. Time point meaning: baseline pretreatment blood. Indicated treatment: 15 Gy SBRT to primary tumor, nephrectomy 4 weeks later. Blood was sampled at baseline, 2 weeks and 4 weeks after SBRT. Looked up from germline, CDR1 is LNHDA and CDR2 is SQIVND (reference sequence). The CDR3 contains 14 residues. J lost 2 bases, V lost 8 bases, and 8 bases had no gene match. A note on this clone: Antigen unknown.

The sequence came from a man in his forties or fifties with renal cell carcinoma. Sequencing was performed on blood, taken from a patient whose treatment included radiotherapy and nephrectomy. The genes are TRBV19 and TRBJ2-7; 8 bases map to TRBD2. CDR3 bases: TGTGCCAGTGGCGGGACTAGACATACCTACGAGCAGTACTTC. Its translation is CASGGTRHTYEQYF.